This T cell receptor beta chain was recorded in a study of cytomegalovirus exposure and HLA in healthy donors. Overall study results and limits: Approximately 160 TCR beta chains were listed as cytomegalovirus-associated.

Both 60 Vbeta primers and 13 Jbeta primers went into the PCR. Profiled with immunoSEQ multiplex PCR; TCRdb holds only in-frame clones, not every one. Of about 190,000 clones in the sample, 77% were seen once. With respect to this clone: The antigen is undetermined.

The sequenced sample was PBMCs. The clonotype originates from a woman aged 25 to 39 in good health and CMV-seropositive.

This chain's CDR3 is CASSLRLAGVTDTQYF. Written as DNA, the CDR3 is TGTGCCAGCAGCCTGCGACTAGCGGGGGTCACAGATACGCAGTATTTT. V and J are TRBV7-2 and TRBJ2-3; 12 bases are a match to TRBD2. The CDR3 sequence is 16 residues long. CDR1 is SGHTA and CDR2 is FQGNSA in the germline V gene. V lost 5 bases and J lost 2; bases outside the gene matches: 5. Full variable domain (outside the CDR3, taken from reference TRBV7-2 and TRBJ2-3): GAGVSQSPSNKVTEKGKDVELRCDPISGHTALYWYRQSLGQGLEFLIYFQGNSAPDKSGLPSDRFSAERTGGSVSTLTIQRTQQEDSAVYLCASSLRLAGVTDTQYFGPGTRLTVL.